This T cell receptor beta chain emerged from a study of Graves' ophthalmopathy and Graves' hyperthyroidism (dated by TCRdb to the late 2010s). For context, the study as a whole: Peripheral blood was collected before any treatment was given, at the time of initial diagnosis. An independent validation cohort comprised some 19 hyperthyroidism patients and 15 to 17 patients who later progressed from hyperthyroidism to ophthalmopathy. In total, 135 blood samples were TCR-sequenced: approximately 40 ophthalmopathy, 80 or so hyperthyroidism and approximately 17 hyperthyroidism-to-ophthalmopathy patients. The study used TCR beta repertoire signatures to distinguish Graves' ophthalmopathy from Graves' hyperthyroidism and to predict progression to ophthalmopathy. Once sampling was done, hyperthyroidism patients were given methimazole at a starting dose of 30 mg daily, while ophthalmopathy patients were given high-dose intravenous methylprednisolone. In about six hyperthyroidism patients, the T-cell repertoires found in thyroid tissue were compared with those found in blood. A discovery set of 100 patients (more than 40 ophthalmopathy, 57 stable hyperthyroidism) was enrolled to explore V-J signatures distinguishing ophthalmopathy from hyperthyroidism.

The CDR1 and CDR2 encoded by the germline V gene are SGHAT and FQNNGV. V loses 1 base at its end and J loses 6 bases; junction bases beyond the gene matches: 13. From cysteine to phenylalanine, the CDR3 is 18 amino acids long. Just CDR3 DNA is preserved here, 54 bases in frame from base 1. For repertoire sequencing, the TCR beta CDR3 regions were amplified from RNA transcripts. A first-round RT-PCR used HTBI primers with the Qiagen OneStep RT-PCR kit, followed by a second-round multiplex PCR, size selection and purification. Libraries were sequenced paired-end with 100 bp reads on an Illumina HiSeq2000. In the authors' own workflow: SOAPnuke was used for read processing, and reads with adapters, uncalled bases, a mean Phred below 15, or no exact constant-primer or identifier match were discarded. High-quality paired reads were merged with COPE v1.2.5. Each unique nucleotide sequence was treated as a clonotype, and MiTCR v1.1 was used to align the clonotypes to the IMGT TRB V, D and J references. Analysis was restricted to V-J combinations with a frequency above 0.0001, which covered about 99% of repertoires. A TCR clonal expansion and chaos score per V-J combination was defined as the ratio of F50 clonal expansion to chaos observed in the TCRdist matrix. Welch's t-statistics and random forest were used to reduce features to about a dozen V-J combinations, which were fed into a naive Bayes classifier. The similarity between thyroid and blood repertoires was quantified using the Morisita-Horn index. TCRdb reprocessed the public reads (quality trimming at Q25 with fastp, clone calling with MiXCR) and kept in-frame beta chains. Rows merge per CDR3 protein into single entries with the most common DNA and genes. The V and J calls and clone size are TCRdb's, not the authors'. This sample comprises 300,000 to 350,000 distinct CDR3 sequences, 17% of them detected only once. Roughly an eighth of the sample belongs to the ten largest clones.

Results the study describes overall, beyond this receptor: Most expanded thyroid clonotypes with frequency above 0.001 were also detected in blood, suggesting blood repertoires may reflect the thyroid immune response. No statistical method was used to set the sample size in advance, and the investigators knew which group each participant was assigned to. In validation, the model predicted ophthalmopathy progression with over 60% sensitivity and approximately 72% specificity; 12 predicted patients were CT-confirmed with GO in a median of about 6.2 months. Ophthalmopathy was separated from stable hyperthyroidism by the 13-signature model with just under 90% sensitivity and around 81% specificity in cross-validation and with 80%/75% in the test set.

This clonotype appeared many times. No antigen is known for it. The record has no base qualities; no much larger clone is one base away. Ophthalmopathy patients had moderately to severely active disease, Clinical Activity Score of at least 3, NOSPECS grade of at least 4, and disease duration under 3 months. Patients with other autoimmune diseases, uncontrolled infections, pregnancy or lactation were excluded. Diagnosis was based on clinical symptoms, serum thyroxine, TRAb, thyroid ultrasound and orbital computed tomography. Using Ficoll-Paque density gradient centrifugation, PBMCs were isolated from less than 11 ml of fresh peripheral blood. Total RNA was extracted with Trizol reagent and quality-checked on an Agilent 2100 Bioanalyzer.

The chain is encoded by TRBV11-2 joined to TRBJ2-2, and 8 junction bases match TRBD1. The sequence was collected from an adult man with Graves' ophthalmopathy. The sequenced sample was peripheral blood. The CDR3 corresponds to CASSLGTGRSFRSGELFF. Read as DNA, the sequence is TGTGCCAGCAGCTTAGGGACAGGGCGGAGTTTTCGTTCCGGGGAGCTGTTTTTT.